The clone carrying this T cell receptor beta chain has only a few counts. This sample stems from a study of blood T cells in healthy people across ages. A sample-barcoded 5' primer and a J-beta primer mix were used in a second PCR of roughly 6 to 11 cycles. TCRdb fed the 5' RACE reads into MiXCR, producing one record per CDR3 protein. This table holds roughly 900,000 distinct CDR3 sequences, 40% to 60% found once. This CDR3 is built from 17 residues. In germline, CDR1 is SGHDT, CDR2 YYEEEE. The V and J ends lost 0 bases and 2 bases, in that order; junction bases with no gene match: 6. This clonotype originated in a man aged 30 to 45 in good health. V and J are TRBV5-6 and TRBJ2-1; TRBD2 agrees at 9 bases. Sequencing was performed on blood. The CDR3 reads CASSLDGGGAPYNEQFF. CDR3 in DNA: TGTGCCAGCAGCTTGGACGGCGGGGGGGCCCCCTACAATGAGCAGTTCTTC.